A single sample is the source of the 5 T cell receptor beta chains below, sequenced in a study of cytotoxic CD8 clonotypes in ibrutinib-treated CLL. The protocol was immunoSEQ multiplex PCR, while the TCRdb copy is restricted to in-frame clones and leaves out a portion. The data show roughly 190,000 clones, with 72% seen just once and roughly 13% held by the top ten. The source was PBMCs, collected after 24 months of ibrutinib treatment. The receptors here all came from a human donor with chronic lymphocytic leukemia.

The rearrangement joins TRBV5-1 to TRBJ2-2; 11 positions match TRBD1. Per the germline V gene, CDR1 is SGHRS and CDR2 is YFSETQ. J lost 2 bases, V lost 10 bases, and 4 bases had no gene match. This CDR3 is built from 14 residues. The chain's CDR3 is CAAGTGGNTGELFF. CDR3 nucleotide sequence: TGCGCCGCCGGGACAGGGGGTAACACCGGGGAGCTGTTTTTT.

This rearrangement joins TRBV25-1 to TRBJ1-3; D is undetermined. This CDR3 is built from 15 residues. V was pared by 8 bases and J by 1 base, with 15 bases between. Germline CDR1 reads MGHDK; CDR2 reads SYGVNS. CDR3 amino acids: CASAPYRTSGNTIYF. DNA for the CDR3: TGTGCCAGCGCCCCTTACAGAACGTCTGGAAACACCATATATTTT. The entire variable domain, with the rest obtained from reference TRBV25-1 and TRBJ1-3, is as follows: EADIYQTPRYLVIGTGKKITLECSQTMGHDKMYWYQQDPGMELHLIHYSYGVNSTEKGDLSSESTVSRIRTEHFPLTLESARPSHTSQYLCASAPYRTSGNTIYFGEGSWLTVV.

J is TRBJ1-1 and V is TRBV7-2, with TRBD1 matching 7 bases. CDR1 is SGHTA and CDR2 is FQGNSA in the germline V gene. V lost 6 bases to trimming and J lost 6 bases; unmatched junction nucleotides: 10. CDR3 length equals 14 residues. The CDR3 loop reads CASRPTGDRAEAFF. DNA of the CDR3: TGTGCCAGCAGGCCTACAGGGGATAGGGCTGAAGCTTTCTTT.

V gene TRBV2 combines with J gene TRBJ2-7; TRBD2 agrees at 11 bases. V lost 6 bases to trimming and J lost 5 bases; unmatched junction nucleotides: 12. The CDR3 has 16 residues. Germline-derived CDR1 and CDR2 are SNHLY and FYNNEI. CDR3 DNA sequence: TGTGCCAGCAGCAAAACGTCACTAGCGGGAGAGGACGAGCAGTACTTC. It specifies CASSKTSLAGEDEQYF.

V and J are TRBV7-9 and TRBJ2-7; D gene unclear. This CDR3 is built from 12 residues. With 2 bases removed from V and 5 bases from J, the gap between germline ends came to 7 bases. Germline V gene data show CDR1 as SEHNR and CDR2 as FQNEAQ (reference sequence). The CDR3 sequence is CASSLFFNEQYF. CDR3 coding DNA: TGTGCCAGCAGCTTATTTTTTAACGAGCAGTACTTC. Full variable domain (rest looked up from reference TRBV7-9 and TRBJ2-7): DTGVSQNPRHKITKRGQNVTFRCDPISEHNRLYWYRQTLGQGPEFLTYFQNEAQLEKSRLLSDRFSAERPKGSFSTLEIQRTEQGDSAMYLCASSLFFNEQYFGPGTRLTVT.